Included here is one T cell receptor (beta chain) sequence, with context. The sample belongs to a study of CD8 T cells in ankylosing spondylitis. The V gene lost 2 bases and the J gene lost 2 bases, with 9 bases spanning the gap. Germline V lookup: CDR1 MNHEY, CDR2 SVGEGT. This CDR3 comprises 14 residues. Library preparation for TCR beta used quantitative 5'-RACE with molecular barcodes. Via MiXCR, TCRdb re-called the 5' RACE reads, giving one row per CDR3 protein. The data contain roughly 200,000 distinct CDR3 sequences, 20% to 30% of them singletons. This TCR was recovered from a male donor with ankylosing spondylitis or in good health (not recorded which). The sequenced sample was blood, either unsorted or a sorted T cell fraction (not recorded which). The chain combines TRBV6-2 or TRBV6-3 with TRBJ1-2; D ambiguous. The CDR3 DNA reads TGTGCCAGCAGTTACCCGAAGGCGAACTATGGCTACACCTTC. It encodes CASSYPKANYGYTF.